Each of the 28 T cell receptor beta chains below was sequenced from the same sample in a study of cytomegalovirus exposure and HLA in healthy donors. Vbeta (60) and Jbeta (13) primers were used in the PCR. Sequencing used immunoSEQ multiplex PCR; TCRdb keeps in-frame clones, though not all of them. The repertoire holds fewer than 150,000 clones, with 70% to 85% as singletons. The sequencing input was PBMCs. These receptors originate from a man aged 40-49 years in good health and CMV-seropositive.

The chain's CDR3 is CASSSTSGTNTGELFF. DNA of the CDR3: TGCGCCAGCAGCTCTACTAGCGGGACGAACACCGGGGAGCTGTTTTTT. This sequence joins TRBV5-1 and TRBJ2-2; 10 nucleotides align to TRBD2. Trimming removed 3 bases from V and 0 bases from J; junction bases left unmatched: 2. This CDR3 has 16 amino acids. Germline V gene lookup returns CDR1 SGHRS and CDR2 YFSETQ.

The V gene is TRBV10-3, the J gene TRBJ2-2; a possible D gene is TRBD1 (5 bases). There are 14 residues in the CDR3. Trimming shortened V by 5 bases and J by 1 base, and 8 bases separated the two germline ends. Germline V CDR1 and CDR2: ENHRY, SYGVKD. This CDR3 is CAISPQGNTGELFF. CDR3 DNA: TGTGCCATCAGTCCTCAGGGGAACACCGGGGAGCTGTTTTTT.

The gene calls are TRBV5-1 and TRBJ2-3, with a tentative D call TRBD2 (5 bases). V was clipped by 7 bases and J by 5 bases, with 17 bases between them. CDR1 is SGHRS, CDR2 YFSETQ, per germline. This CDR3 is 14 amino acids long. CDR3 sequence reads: CASSRSGQRDTQYF. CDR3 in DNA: TGCGCCAGCTCCCGAAGCGGCCAAAGAGATACGCAGTATTTT.

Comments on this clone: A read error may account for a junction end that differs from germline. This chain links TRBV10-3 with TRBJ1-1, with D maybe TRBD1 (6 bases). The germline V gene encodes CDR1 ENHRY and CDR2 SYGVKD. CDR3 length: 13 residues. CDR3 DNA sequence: TGTGCTATCAGTGAGTCGAGACAGGACAGAGCTTTCTTT. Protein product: CAISESRQDRAFF.

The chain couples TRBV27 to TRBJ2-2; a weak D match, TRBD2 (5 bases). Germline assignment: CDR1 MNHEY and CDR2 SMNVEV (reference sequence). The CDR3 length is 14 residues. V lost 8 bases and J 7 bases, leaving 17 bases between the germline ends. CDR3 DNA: TGTGCCAGCGGAGCTAGGAGGATCGGCGGGGAGCTGTTTTTT. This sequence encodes CASGARRIGGELFF.

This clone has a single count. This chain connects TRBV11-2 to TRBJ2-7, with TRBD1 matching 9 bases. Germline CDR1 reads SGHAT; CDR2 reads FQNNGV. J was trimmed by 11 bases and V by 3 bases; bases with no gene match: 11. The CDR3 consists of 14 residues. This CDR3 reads CASSFTPGQGKEYF. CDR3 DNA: TGTGCCAGCAGCTTTACTCCGGGACAGGGAAAGGAGTACTTC.

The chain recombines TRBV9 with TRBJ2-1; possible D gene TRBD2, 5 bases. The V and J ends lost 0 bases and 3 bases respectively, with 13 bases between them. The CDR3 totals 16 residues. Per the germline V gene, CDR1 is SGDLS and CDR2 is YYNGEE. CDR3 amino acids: CASSVGSGFYYNEQFF. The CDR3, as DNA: TGTGCCAGCAGCGTAGGTTCGGGGTTTTACTACAATGAGCAGTTCTTC.

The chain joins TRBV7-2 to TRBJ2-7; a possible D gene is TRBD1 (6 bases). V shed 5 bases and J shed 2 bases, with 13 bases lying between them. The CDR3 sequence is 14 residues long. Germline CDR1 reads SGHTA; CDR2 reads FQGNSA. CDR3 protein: CASSPTGSPYEQYF. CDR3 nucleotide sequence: TGTGCCAGCAGCCCAACAGGGAGTCCCTACGAGCAGTACTTC.

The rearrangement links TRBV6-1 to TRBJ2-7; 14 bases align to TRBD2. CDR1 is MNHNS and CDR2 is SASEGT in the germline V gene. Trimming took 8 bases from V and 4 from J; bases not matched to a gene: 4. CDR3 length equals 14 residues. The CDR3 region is CASSWTSGRYEQYF. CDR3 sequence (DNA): TGTGCCAGCTCCTGGACTAGCGGGAGGTACGAGCAGTACTTC.

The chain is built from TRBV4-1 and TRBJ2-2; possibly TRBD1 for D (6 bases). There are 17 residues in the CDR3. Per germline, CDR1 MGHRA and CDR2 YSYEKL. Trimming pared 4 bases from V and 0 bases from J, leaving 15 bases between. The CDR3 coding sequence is TGCGCCAGCAGCCTAAGGGCGTACAGGGCGAACACCGGGGAGCTGTTTTTT. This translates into CASSLRAYRANTGELFF.

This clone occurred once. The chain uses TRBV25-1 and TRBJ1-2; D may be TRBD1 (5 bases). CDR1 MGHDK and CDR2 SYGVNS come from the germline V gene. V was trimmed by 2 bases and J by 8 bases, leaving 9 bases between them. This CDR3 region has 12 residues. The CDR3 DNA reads TGTGCCAGCAGTGAACAGGGATTCGGCTACACCTTC. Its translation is CASSEQGFGYTF.

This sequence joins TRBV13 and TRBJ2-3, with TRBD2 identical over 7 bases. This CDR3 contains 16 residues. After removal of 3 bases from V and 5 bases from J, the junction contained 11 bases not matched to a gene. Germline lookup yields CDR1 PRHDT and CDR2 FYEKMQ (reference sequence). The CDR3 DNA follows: TGTGCCAGCAGCTTTCCAAGCGGGAACTTTGTAGATACGCAGTATTTT. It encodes CASSFPSGNFVDTQYF.

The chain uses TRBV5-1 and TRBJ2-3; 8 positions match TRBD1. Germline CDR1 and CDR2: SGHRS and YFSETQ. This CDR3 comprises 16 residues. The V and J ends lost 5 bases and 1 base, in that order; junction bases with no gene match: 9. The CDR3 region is CASRDDRGVGTDTQYF. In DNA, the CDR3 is TGCGCCAGCAGGGATGACAGGGGTGTGGGCACAGATACGCAGTATTTT. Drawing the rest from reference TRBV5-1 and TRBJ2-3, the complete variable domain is KAGVTQTPRYLIKTRGQQVTLSCSPISGHRSVSWYQQTPGQGLQFLFEYFSETQRNKGNFPGRFSGRQFSNSRSEMNVSTLELGDSALYLCASRDDRGVGTDTQYFGPGTRLTVL.

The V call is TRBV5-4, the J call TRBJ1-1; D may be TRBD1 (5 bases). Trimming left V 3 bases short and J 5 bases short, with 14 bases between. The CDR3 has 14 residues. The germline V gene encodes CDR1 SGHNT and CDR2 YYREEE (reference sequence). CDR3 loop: CASSSGRVGTEAFF. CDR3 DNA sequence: TGTGCCAGCAGCTCGGGCAGGGTTGGTACTGAAGCTTTCTTT.

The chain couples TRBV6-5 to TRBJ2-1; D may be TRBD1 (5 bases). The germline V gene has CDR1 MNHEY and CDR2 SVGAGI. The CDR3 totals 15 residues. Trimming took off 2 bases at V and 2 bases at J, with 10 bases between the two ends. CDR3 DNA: TGTGCCAGCAGTTACGGGCCAGGGCCCTACAATGAGCAGTTCTTC. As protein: CASSYGPGPYNEQFF.

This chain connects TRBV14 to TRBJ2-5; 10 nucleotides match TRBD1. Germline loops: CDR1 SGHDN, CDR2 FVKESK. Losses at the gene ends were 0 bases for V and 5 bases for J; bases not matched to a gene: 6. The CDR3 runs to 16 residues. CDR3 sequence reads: CASSQDTTGGRETQYF. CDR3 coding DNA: TGTGCCAGCAGCCAAGATACGACAGGGGGCAGGGAGACCCAGTACTTC.

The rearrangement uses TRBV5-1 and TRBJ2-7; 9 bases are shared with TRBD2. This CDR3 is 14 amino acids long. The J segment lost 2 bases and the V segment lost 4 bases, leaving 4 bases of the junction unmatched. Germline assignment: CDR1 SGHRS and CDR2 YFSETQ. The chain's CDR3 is CASSPTSGTYEQYF. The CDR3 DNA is TGCGCCAGCAGCCCGACTAGCGGCACCTACGAGCAGTACTTC.

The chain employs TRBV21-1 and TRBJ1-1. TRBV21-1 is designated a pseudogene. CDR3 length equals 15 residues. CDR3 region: CASSNHGGRTTEAFF. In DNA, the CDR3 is TGTGCCAGCAGCAACCATGGGGGGAGAACGACTGAAGCTTTCTTT.

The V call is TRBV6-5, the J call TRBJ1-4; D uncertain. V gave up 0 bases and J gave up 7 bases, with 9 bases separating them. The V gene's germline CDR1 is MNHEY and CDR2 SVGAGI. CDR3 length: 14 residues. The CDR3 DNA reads TGTGCCAGCAGTTACTCGAGAGGAGGTGAAAAACTGTTTTTT. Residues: CASSYSRGGEKLFF.

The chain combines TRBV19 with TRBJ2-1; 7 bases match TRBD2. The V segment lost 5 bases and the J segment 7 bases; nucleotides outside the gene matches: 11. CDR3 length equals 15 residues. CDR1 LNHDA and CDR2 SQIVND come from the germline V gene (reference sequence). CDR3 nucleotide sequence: TGTGCCAGTAGTTCCTCCGGGACTACCGGGAATGAGCAGTTCTTC. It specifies CASSSSGTTGNEQFF.

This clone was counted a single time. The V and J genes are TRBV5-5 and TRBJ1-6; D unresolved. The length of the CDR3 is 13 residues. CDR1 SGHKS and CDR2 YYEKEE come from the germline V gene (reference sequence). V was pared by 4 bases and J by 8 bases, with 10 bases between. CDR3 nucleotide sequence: TGTGCCAGCAGCCCCCGGCGGGATTCACCCCTCCACTTT. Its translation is CASSPRRDSPLHF.

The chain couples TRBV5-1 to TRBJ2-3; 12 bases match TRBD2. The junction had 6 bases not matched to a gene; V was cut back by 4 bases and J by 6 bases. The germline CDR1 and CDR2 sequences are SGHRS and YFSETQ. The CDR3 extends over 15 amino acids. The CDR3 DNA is TGCGCCAGCAGCCCGACTAGCGGGGGCTGGGATACGCAGTATTTT. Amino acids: CASSPTSGGWDTQYF.

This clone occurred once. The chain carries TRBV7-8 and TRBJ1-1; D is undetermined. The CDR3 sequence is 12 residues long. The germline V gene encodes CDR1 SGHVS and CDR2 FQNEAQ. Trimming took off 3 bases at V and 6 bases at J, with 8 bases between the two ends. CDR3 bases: TGTGCCAGCAGCTTGGGGAGCGCTGAAGCTTTCTTT. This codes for CASSLGSAEAFF.

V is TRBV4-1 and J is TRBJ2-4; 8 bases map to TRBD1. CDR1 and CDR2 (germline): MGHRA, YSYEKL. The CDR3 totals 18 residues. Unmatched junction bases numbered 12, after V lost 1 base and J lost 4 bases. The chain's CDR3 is CASSQAPRPRQGKNIQYF. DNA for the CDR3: TGCGCCAGCAGCCAAGCCCCTCGTCCCCGACAGGGGAAAAACATTCAGTACTTC.

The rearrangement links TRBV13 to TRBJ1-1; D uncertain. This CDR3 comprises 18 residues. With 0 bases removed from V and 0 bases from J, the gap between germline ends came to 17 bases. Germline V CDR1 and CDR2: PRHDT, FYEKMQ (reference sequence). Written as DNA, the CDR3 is TGTGCCAGCAGCTTAGGGCCAGCGGGGTTAACGCTGAACACTGAAGCTTTCTTT. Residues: CASSLGPAGLTLNTEAFF.

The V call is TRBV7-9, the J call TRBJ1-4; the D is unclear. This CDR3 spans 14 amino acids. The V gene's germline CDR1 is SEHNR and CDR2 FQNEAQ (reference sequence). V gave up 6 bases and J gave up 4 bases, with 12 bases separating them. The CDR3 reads CASRVVEGNEKLFF. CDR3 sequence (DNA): TGTGCCAGCAGGGTTGTAGAGGGTAATGAAAAACTGTTTTTT.

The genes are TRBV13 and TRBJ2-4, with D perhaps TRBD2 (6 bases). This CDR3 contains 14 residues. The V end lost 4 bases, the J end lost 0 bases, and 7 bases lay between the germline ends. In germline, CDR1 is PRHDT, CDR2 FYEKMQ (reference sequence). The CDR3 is CASSSGLAKNIQYF. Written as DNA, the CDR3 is TGTGCCAGCAGCTCGGGACTAGCCAAAAACATTCAGTACTTC. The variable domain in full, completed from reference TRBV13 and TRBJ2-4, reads AAGVIQSPRHLIKEKRETATLKCYPIPRHDTVYWYQQGPGQDPQFLISFYEKMQSDKGSIPDRFSAQQFSDYHSELNMSSLELGDSALYFCASSSGLAKNIQYFGAGTRLSVL.

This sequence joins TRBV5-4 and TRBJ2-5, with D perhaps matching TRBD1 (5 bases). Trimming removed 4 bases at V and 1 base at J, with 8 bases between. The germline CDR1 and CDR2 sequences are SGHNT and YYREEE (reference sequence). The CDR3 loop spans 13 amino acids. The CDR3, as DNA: TGTGCCAGCAGCGACAGTTCCCAAGAGACCCAGTACTTC. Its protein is CASSDSSQETQYF.